This passage covers 5 T cell receptor beta chains from one sample sequenced in a study of CD4+ T cells in melanoma. Clones were sequenced by immunoSEQ multiplex PCR, and TCRdb holds only the in-frame ones, with some missing. Among approximately 11,000 clones listed, around 71% were seen once. The sample taken for sequencing was cells from a culture (not recorded whether cultured in vitro). The receptors shown here come from a human donor with melanoma.

The V gene is TRBV7-6, the J gene TRBJ1-3; D is unresolved. The CDR3 contains 13 residues. Trimming took 4 bases from V and 5 from J, leaving 9 bases between them. CDR1 and CDR2 from the germline V gene are SGHVS and FNYEAQ. The CDR3 DNA follows: TGTGCCAGCAGCTCAGGAGCCCGAAACACCATATATTTT. This translates into CASSSGARNTIYF.

The chain couples TRBV5-1 to TRBJ2-1; D ambiguous. V lost 0 bases and J lost 5, with 6 bases in between. The germline V gene has CDR1 SGHRS and CDR2 YFSETQ. The CDR3 consists of 13 residues. Here the CDR3 reads CASSLGTHNEQFF. DNA for the CDR3: TGCGCCAGCAGCTTGGGCACCCACAATGAGCAGTTCTTC.

The chain recombines TRBV5-1 with TRBJ1-2; D is undetermined. The CDR3 is 12 residues long. Germline CDR1 reads SGHRS; CDR2 reads YFSETQ. Trimming removed 0 bases from V and 8 bases from J, with 8 bases in between. The CDR3 spells CASSLGTGGYTF. As DNA, the CDR3 is TGCGCCAGCAGCTTGGGGACGGGGGGCTACACCTTC.

The rearrangement joins TRBV6-4 to TRBJ2-7; D perhaps matches TRBD1 (5 bases). Trimming took 5 bases from V and 4 from J, leaving 12 bases between them. CDR1 MRHNA and CDR2 SNTAGT come from the germline V gene. The CDR3 covers 13 residues. The CDR3 coding sequence is TGTGCCAGCAGTTCAGGGCGTCAGTACGAGCAGTACTTC. It yields the protein CASSSGRQYEQYF.

The V call is TRBV6-6, the J call TRBJ1-1; the match to TRBD1 covers 7 bases. This CDR3 has 14 amino acids. J gave up 5 bases and V 4 bases, and 7 bases lay outside the gene matches. CDR1 and CDR2 from the germline V gene are MNHNY and SVGAGI (reference sequence). In DNA form, the CDR3 reads TGTGCCAGCAGTTCTCGACAGGGTGGAACTGAAGCTTTCTTT. Encoded protein: CASSSRQGGTEAFF.